This T cell receptor (beta chain) was recorded in a study of shared clonotypes between healthy human individuals. Notes on the study in general: Non-shared clonotypes were found to have lower generation probabilities than the clonotypes that were shared by all four of the sorted-subset donors. Blood was the only sampled material, and tissue repertoires likely differ. For naive CD4 cells, 4.5% to 6.5% of clonotypes were shared across a handful of donors.

The CDR3 covers 13 residues. Germline V gene sequence: CDR1 MNHEY, CDR2 SVGAGI. V was pared by 11 bases and J by 2 bases, with 6 bases of the junction left unmatched. Profiling relied on immunoSEQ multiplex PCR, and the TCRdb table lists in-frame clones only, not all of them. The sample contains hundreds of thousands of clones, approximately 74% of which appear only once. Into CD45RA+ naive and CD45RA-negative memory subsets, the CD4+ cells were split. Concerning this clone itself: The antigen is unknown.

Sequencing was done on a sample of memory CD4+ T cells sorted from blood. Subset described: CD45RA-negative fraction. This TCR was sampled from a woman aged 30 to 39 in good health. The V gene is TRBV6-5, the J gene TRBJ2-7, with 10 bases matching TRBD1. This CDR3 is CALSTGGTYEQYF. The CDR3 DNA reads TGTGCCCTTTCGACAGGGGGCACCTACGAGCAGTACTTC.